The sequence of this T cell receptor beta chain was determined in a study of shared T cell receptors in the human thymus. The method was immunoSEQ multiplex PCR; TCRdb's version includes in-frame clones alone and lacks a portion of them. Here the sample spans hundreds of thousands of clones, 80% to 90% being singletons. The CDR3 contains 14 residues. Germline V gives CDR1 LNHDA, CDR2 SQIVND (reference sequence). The ends lost 6 bases at V and 5 bases at J; junction bases unmatched: 5. This sample also belongs to another study, concerning human thymus T cells. That paper states: Healthy Finnish infants undergoing corrective surgery for congenital heart defects provided the donor material. During corrective heart surgery, resections were taken, and the thymus tissue came from them. Unrelated individuals had highly overlapping thymic repertoires, as reported in related research.

This TCR derives from a girl under three years old with a congenital heart defect. The rearrangement joins TRBV19 to TRBJ2-1; 9 bases fit TRBD2. The source material was thymocytes. CDR3 amino acids: CASRGGLAHNEQFF. In nucleotides, the CDR3 is TGTGCCAGTAGGGGGGGACTAGCACACAATGAGCAGTTCTTC.